The 19 T cell receptor beta chains presented below share a single source sample, sequenced in a study of memory CD4+ T cells and cytomegalovirus serostatus. Single viable CD3+CD4+CD8-CD45RO+ cells were sorted as the memory CD4+ T cells. The method was immunoSEQ multiplex PCR; TCRdb's version includes in-frame clones alone and lacks a portion of them. The table lists about 56,000 clones, 82% of them singletons. The source material was memory CD4+ T cells from blood. These receptor sequences come from an adult in good health and CMV-seronegative.

This clone was seen a handful of times. The V call is TRBV18, the J call TRBJ2-2, with 10 positions matching TRBD1. The length of the CDR3 is 15 residues. Germline V CDR1 and CDR2: KGHSH, LQKENI. Germline trimming cut 7 bases from V and 13 bases from J; bases unmatched to any gene: 15. In nucleotides, the CDR3 is TGTGCCAGCTTTCCCGGGACAGGGGCGTCGGTTGCGCTGTTTTTT. The encoded protein is CASFPGTGASVALFF.

The rearrangement uses TRBV4-3 and TRBJ1-4; weak D call: TRBD1 (6 bases). Trimming removed 4 bases from V and 10 bases from J, with 13 bases in between. Germline-derived CDR1 and CDR2 are LGHNA and YSLEER. The CDR3 runs 13 residues. The CDR3 reads CASSPQGRGKLFF. The CDR3 DNA reads TGCGCCAGCAGCCCACAGGGACGAGGAAAACTGTTTTTT.

This clone was picked up one time. The gene calls are TRBV7-2 and TRBJ1-4, with TRBD1 as a possible D gene (6 bases). CDR3 length equals 13 residues. V was shortened by 5 bases and J by 7 bases, with 11 bases between the two germline ends. CDR1 and CDR2 from the germline V gene are SGHTA and FQGNSA. As DNA, the CDR3 is TGTGCCAGCAGCAGGGGGACGGCTGAAAAACTGTTTTTT. It is translated as CASSRGTAEKLFF.

The chain links TRBV6-5 to TRBJ1-5; D not resolved. CDR1 MNHEY and CDR2 SVGAGI come from the germline V gene. V was cut by 2 bases and J by 5 bases, with 7 bases left in between. This CDR3 has 13 amino acids. Written as DNA, the CDR3 is TGTGCCAGCAGTTACGGCGTTTATCAGCCCCAGCATTTT. This sequence encodes CASSYGVYQPQHF.

The chain is built from TRBV2 and TRBJ2-2, with TRBD2 matching 8 bases. V was clipped by 3 bases and J by 5 bases; unmatched bases: 14. This CDR3 is 18 amino acids long. CDR1 is SNHLY, CDR2 FYNNEI, per germline. The CDR3 reads CASSDSPLRGGGTGELFF. The CDR3 nucleotides read TGTGCCAGCAGTGATTCCCCCCTCCGGGGGGGCGGGACCGGGGAGCTGTTTTTT.

The chain is built from TRBV5-1 and TRBJ1-1; 7 nucleotides line up with TRBD1. Unmatched junction bases numbered 6, after V lost 0 bases and J lost 1 base. CDR1 and CDR2 (germline): SGHRS, YFSETQ. The CDR3 spans 16 residues. CDR3 nucleotide sequence: TGCGCCAGCAGCTTGGGACAGGGTGGAGGGAACACTGAAGCTTTCTTT. Translation: CASSLGQGGGNTEAFF.

On this clone: The same CDR3 arises from other DNA sequences in this sample as well. The CDR3 protein is CASSIRGSNTEAFF. CDR3 nucleotides: TGTGCCAGTAGTATTAGGGGCTCGAACACTGAAGCTTTCTTT. V usage is TRBV19 and J usage is TRBJ1-1; perhaps TRBD1 as D (5 bases). From germline, CDR1 is LNHDA and CDR2 SQIVND (reference sequence). Trimming shortened V by 3 bases and J by 1 base, and 9 bases separated the two germline ends. The CDR3 sequence is 14 residues long.

The chain is built from TRBV5-4 and TRBJ1-1; D not resolved. Trimming took 0 bases from V and 3 from J, leaving 3 bases between them. Germline V gene sequence: CDR1 SGHNT, CDR2 YYREEE (reference sequence). This CDR3 is 12 amino acids long. Here the CDR3 DNA reads TGTGCCAGCAGCTTGGGGGACACTGAAGCTTTCTTT. Translation: CASSLGDTEAFF.

This rearrangement joins TRBV6-5 to TRBJ1-2; no clear D. The CDR3 is 14 amino acids. V shed 0 bases and J shed 4 bases, with 9 bases lying between them. The germline gives CDR1 MNHEY, CDR2 SVGAGI. The CDR3 reads CASSYSNTIYGYTF. CDR3 bases: TGTGCCAGCAGTTACTCGAACACAATCTATGGCTACACCTTC.

There are a few counts of this clone. V is TRBV29-1 and J is TRBJ1-2; TRBD1 agrees at 8 bases. The length of the CDR3 is 12 residues. Trimming cost V 6 bases and J 6 bases; bases outside gene matches: 6. In germline, CDR1 is SQVTM, CDR2 ANQGSEA. CDR3 sequence (DNA): TGCAGCGTACAGGACAGGGTTGATGGCTACACCTTC. This gives the protein CSVQDRVDGYTF.

The rearrangement joins TRBV7-3 to TRBJ2-5; no clear D gene. The CDR3 runs 13 residues. V lost 5 bases and J lost 4, with 11 bases in between. Germline assignment: CDR1 SGHTA and CDR2 FQGTGA. Here the CDR3 DNA reads TGTGCCAGCAGCCCCGGGCATCGAGAGACCCAGTACTTC. Protein: CASSPGHRETQYF.

This sequence joins TRBV11-2 and TRBJ2-7; maybe TRBD2 (6 bases). Germline V gene lookup returns CDR1 SGHAT and CDR2 FQNNGV. V lost 0 bases to trimming and J lost 0 bases, with 12 bases between them. The CDR3 spans 16 residues. The CDR3 DNA is TGTGCCAGCAGCTTAGAGGCGGGGTCTGGCTCCTACGAGCAGTACTTC. Residues: CASSLEAGSGSYEQYF.

This CDR3 is CASSLTNSPLHF. As DNA, the CDR3 is TGTGCCAGCAGCTTGACTAATTCACCCCTCCACTTT. This sequence joins TRBV5-8 and TRBJ1-6; D is unclear. Germline assignment: CDR1 SGHTS and CDR2 YDEGEE. The V end was cut by 1 base, the J end by 6 bases, with 2 bases between. The CDR3 runs 12 residues.

This chain links TRBV7-9 with TRBJ2-3, with unresolved D. Germline-derived CDR1 and CDR2 are SEHNR and FQNEAQ (reference sequence). V was cut by 2 bases and J by 0 bases, with 9 bases left in between. This CDR3 comprises 15 residues. The CDR3 is CASSLSGLSTDTQYF. CDR3 DNA sequence: TGTGCCAGCAGCTTATCCGGGTTGAGCACAGATACGCAGTATTTT.

The chain joins TRBV4-1 to TRBJ1-2; D ambiguous. Trimming pared 0 bases from V and 8 bases from J, leaving 7 bases between. CDR1 and CDR2 (germline): MGHRA, YSYEKL. This CDR3 is 12 amino acids long. The CDR3, as DNA: TGCGCCAGCAGCCAAGAAACGGCCGGCTACACCTTC. This encodes CASSQETAGYTF.

This clone showed up just a few times. The V gene is TRBV10-1, the J gene TRBJ1-2; no firm D call. The V end lost 3 bases, the J end lost 4 bases, and 18 bases lay between the germline ends. The CDR3 consists of 16 residues. The V gene's germline CDR1 is WNHNN and CDR2 SYGVQD (reference sequence). CDR3 region: CASSEITRFRIYGYTF. The CDR3 bases are TGCGCCAGCAGTGAAATTACTAGGTTCCGTATCTATGGCTACACCTTC.

This chain uses TRBV7-8 with TRBJ1-1; TRBD1 agrees at 8 bases. J was trimmed by 4 bases and V by 3 bases; bases with no gene match: 10. This CDR3 has 16 residues. Germline assignment: CDR1 SGHVS and CDR2 FQNEAQ. The CDR3 DNA reads TGTGCCAGCAGCTTGGAGCCCCAGGGGGCGTTCACTGAAGCTTTCTTT. Amino acid sequence: CASSLEPQGAFTEAFF.

The chain employs TRBV28 and TRBJ1-5, with unresolved D. With 5 bases removed from V and 6 bases from J, the gap between germline ends came to 8 bases. This CDR3 spans 12 amino acids. Per the germline V gene, CDR1 is MDHEN and CDR2 is SYDVKM. CDR3 sequence (DNA): TGTGCCAGCAGTCCTCTTAGTCAGCCCCAGCATTTT. Protein product: CASSPLSQPQHF.

The chain couples TRBV11-2 to TRBJ2-7, with D perhaps TRBD2 (7 bases). Trimming took off 1 base at V and 2 bases at J, with 9 bases between the two ends. The length of the CDR3 is 14 residues. Germline values: CDR1 SGHAT, CDR2 FQNNGV. The CDR3 region is CASSLVGGPYEQYF. CDR3 coding DNA: TGTGCCAGCAGCTTAGTGGGGGGGCCCTACGAGCAGTACTTC.